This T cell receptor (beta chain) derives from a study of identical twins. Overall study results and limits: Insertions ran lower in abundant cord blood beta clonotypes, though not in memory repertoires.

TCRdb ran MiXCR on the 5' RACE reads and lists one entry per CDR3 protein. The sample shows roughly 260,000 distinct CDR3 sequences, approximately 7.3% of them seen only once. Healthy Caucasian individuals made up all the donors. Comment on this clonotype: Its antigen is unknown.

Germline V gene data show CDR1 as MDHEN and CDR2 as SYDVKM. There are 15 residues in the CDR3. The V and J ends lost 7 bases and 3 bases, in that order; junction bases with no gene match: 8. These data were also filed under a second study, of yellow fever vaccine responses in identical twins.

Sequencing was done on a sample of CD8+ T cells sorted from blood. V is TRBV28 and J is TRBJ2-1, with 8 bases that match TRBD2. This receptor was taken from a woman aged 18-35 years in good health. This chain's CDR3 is CASNRGGLDYNEQFF. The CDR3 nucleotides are TGTGCCAGCAACCGGGGGGGGCTCGACTACAATGAGCAGTTCTTC.